This T cell receptor (beta chain) was captured in a study of CD8 T cells in ankylosing spondylitis (dated by TCRdb to the late 2010s). Regarding the complete study: The study set out to find disease-linked TCR variants by profiling T cell receptor beta repertoires in ankylosing spondylitis patients and healthy donors. In total, the full study cohort was made up of roughly 100 healthy donors and about two dozen ankylosing spondylitis patients. Samples of peripheral blood were taken, and for ankylosing spondylitis patients, synovial fluid was collected as well.

Here is what the overall study found, with its caveats: Blood from ankylosing spondylitis patients appeared to be characterized by a TCR beta motif made up of under ten highly homologous amino acid variants. Some of the motif variants had been reported before in the synovial fluid and blood of reactive arthritis patients, a finding that suggests common disease-initiation mechanisms. The disease-linked clones were reported as significantly enriched in matched synovial fluid samples from ankylosing spondylitis patients. A CD8+ phenotype was shown by the disease-linked clones, which were found at relatively low frequencies in peripheral blood.

Instrument on record: Illumina HiSeq 2500. TCR beta libraries were prepared by quantitative 5'-RACE with molecular barcodes. Processing in the source paper ran as follows. A new computational method, built on a probabilistic model of VDJ rearrangement, was used to identify disease-linked TCR variants. TCRdb cleaned the public reads at Q25 with fastp, built clones with MiXCR and kept in-frame beta chains. Rows with one shared CDR3 protein collapse into an entry with the most common genes and DNA. TCRdb's processing, not the authors' own work, is the source of the V and J calls. This sample gives some 54,000 distinct CDR3 sequences in total; roughly 7.4% of them show up just once. Approximately 8% of the sample lies in the top ten. Ten or more counts support this clonotype. This receptor's antigen is unknown. No base qualities exist here, and no much larger clone lies one base off it. The CDR3 goes from the cysteine to the phenylalanine over 15 residues. Just CDR3 DNA is preserved here, 45 bases in frame from base 1. Unmatched junction bases come to 7, with V trimmed by 6 bases and J by 2 bases. CDR1 and CDR2, per the germline V gene (reference sequence), are MNHEY and SMNVEV.

The receptor chain draws on TRBV27 and TRBJ2-5, with 9 junctional bases fitting TRBD1. Material for sequencing was blood, either unsorted or a sorted T cell fraction (not recorded which). The TCR was taken from a female donor with ankylosing spondylitis or in good health (not recorded which). The DNA sequence is TGTGCCAGCAGCCAATATGACAGGGGGCAAGAGACCCAGTACTTC. This is translated as CASSQYDRGQETQYF.